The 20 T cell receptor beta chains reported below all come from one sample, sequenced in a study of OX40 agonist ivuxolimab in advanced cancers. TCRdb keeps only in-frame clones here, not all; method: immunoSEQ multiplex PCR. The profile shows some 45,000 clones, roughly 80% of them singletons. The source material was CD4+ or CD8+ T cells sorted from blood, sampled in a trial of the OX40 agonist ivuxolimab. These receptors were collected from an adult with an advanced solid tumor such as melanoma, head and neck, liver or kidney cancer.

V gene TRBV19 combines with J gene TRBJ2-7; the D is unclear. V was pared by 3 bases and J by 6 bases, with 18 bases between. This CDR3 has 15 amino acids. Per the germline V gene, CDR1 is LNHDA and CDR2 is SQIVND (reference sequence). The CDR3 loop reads CASSILDGTPLEQYF. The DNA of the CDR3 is TGTGCCAGTAGTATCCTCGACGGTACCCCTCTCGAGCAGTACTTC.

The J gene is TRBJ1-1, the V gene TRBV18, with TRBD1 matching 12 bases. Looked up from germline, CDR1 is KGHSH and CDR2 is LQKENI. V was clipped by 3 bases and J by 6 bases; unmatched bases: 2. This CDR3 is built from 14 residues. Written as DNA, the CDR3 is TGTGCCAGCTCACCGGGACAGGGGGCGTCTGAAGCTTTCTTT. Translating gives CASSPGQGASEAFF.

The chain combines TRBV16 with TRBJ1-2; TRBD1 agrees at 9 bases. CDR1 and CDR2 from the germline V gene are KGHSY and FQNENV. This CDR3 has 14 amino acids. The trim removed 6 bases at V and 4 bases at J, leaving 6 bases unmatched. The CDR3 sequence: CASRLGQGTYGYTF. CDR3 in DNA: TGTGCCAGCAGACTTGGACAGGGGACCTATGGCTACACCTTC. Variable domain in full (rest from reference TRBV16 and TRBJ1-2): GEEVAQTPKHLVRGEGQKAKLYCAPIKGHSYVFWYQQVLKNEFKFLISFQNENVFDETGMPKERFSAKCLPNSPCSLEIQATKLEDSAVYFCASRLGQGTYGYTFGSGTRLTVV.

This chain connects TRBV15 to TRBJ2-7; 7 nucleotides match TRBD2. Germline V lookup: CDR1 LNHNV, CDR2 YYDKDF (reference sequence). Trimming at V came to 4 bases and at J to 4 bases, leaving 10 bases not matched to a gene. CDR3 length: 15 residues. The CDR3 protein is CATSTPWGGEYEQYF. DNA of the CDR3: TGTGCCACCAGCACCCCCTGGGGGGGTGAGTACGAGCAGTACTTC.

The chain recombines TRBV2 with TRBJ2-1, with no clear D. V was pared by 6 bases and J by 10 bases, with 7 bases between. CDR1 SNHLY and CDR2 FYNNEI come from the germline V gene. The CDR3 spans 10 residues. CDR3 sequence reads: CASSPTEQFF. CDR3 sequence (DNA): TGTGCCAGCAGCCCTACGGAGCAGTTCTTC. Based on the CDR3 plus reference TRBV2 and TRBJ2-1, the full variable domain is EPEVTQTPSHQVTQMGQEVILRCVPISNHLYFYWYRQILGQKVEFLVSFYNNEISEKSEIFDDQFSVERPDGSNFTLKIRSTKLEDSAMYFCASSPTEQFFGPGTRLTVL.

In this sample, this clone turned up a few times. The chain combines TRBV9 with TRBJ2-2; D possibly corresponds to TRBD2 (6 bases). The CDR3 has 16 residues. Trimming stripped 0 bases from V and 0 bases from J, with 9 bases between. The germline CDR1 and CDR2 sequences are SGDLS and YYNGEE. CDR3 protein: CASSVGGTANTGELFF. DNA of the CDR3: TGTGCCAGCAGCGTAGGAGGGACTGCGAACACCGGGGAGCTGTTTTTT. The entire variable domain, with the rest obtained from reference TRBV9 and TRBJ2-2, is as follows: DSGVTQTPKHLITATGQRVTLRCSPRSGDLSVYWYQQSLDQGLQFLIQYYNGEERAKGNILERFSAQQFPDLHSELNLSSLELGDSALYFCASSVGGTANTGELFFGEGSRLTVL.

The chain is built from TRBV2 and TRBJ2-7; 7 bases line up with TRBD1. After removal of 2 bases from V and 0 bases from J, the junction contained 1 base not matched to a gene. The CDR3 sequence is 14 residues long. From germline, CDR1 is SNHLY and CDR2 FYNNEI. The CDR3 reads CASSEWTGSYEQYF. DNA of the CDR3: TGTGCCAGCAGTGAATGGACAGGCTCCTACGAGCAGTACTTC.

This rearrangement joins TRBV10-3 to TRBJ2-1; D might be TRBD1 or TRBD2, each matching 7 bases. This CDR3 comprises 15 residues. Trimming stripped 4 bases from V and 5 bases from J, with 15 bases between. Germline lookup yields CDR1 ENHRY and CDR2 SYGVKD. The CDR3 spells CAISAQGGRNNEQFF. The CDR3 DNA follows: TGTGCCATCAGTGCCCAGGGGGGGAGGAACAATGAGCAGTTCTTC.

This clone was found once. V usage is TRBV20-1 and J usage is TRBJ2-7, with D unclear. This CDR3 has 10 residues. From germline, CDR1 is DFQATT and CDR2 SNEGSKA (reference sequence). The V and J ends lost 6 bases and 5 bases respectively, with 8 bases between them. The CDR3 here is CSAQRDEQYF. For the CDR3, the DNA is TGCAGTGCCCAACGGGACGAGCAGTACTTC.

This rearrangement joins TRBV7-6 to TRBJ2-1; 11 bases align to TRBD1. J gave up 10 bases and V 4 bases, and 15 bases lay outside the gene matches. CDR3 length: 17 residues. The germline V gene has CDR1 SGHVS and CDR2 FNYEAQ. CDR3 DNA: TGTGCCAGCAGCTCACTACCTGCCGGGACAGGGGGTCCCGAGCAGTTCTTC. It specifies CASSSLPAGTGGPEQFF.

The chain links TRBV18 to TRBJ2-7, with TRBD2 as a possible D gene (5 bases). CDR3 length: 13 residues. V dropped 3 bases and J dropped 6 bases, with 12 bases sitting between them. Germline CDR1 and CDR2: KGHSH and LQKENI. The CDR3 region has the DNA TGTGCCAGCTCACCGAGGGTACTCTCCGAGCAGTACTTC. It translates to CASSPRVLSEQYF.

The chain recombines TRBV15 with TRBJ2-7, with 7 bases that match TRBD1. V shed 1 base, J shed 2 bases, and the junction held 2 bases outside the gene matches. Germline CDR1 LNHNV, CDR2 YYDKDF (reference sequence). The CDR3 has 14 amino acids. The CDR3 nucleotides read TGTGCCACCAGCAGAGGAGGACAGGCCTACGAGCAGTACTTC. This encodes CATSRGGQAYEQYF.

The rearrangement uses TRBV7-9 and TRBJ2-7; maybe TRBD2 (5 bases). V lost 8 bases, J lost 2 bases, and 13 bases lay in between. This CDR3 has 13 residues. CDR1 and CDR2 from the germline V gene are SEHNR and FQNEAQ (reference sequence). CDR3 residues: CASQRGEAYEQYF. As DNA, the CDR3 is TGTGCCAGCCAACGGGGTGAAGCCTACGAGCAGTACTTC.

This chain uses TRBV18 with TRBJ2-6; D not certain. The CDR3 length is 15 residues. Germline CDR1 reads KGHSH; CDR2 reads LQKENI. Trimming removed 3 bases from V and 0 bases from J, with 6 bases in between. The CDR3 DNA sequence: TGTGCCAGCTCACCCGGGCCCTCTGGGGCCAACGTCCTGACTTTC. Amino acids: CASSPGPSGANVLTF.

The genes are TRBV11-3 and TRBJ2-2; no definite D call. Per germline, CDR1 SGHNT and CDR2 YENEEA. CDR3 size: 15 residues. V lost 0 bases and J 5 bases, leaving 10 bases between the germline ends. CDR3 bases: TGTGCCAGCAGCTTAGAGTCTGATCCAACCGGGGAGCTGTTTTTT. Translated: CASSLESDPTGELFF. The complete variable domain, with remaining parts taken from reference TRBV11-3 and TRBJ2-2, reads EAGVVQSPRYKIIEKKQPVAFWCNPISGHNTLYWYLQNLGQGPELLIRYENEEAVDDSQLPKDRFSAERLKGVDSTLKIQPAELGDSAVYLCASSLESDPTGELFFGEGSRLTVL.

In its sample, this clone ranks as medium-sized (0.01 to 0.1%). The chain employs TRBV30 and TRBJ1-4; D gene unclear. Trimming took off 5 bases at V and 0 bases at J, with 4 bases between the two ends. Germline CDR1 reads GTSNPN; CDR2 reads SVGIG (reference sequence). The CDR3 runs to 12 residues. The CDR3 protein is CAWASTNEKLFF. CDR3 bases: TGTGCCTGGGCCTCAACTAATGAAAAACTGTTTTTT. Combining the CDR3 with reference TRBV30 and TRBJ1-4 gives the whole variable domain SQTIHQWPATLVQPVGSPLSLECTVEGTSNPNLYWYRQAAGRGLQLLFYSVGIGQISSEVPQNLSASRPQDRQFILSSKKLLLSDSGFYLCAWASTNEKLFFGSGTQLSVL.

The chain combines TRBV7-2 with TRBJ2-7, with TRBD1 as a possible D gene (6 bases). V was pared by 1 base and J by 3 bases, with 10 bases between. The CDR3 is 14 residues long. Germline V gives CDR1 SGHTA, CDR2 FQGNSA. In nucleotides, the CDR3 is TGTGCCAGCAGCTTAGAGGACAGCTACTACGAGCAGTACTTC. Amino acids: CASSLEDSYYEQYF.

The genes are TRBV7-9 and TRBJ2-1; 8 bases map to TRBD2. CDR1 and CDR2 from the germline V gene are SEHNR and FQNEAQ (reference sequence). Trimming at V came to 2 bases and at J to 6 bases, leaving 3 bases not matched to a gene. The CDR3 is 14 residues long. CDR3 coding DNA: TGTGCCAGCAGCTTAACGGGAGGGGGCAATGAGCAGTTCTTC. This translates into CASSLTGGGNEQFF.

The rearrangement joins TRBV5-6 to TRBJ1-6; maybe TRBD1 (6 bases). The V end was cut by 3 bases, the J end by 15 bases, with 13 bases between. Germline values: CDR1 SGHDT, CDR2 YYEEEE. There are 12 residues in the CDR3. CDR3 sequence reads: CASSSQGYRLHF. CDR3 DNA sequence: TGTGCCAGCAGCTCACAGGGTTACCGCCTCCACTTT.

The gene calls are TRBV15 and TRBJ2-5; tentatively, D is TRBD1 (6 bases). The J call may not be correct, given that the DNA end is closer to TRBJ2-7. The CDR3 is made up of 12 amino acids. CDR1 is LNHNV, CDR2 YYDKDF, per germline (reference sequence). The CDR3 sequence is CATSRTDYEQYF. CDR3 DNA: TGTGCCACCAGTCGGACAGACTACGAGCAGTACTTC.